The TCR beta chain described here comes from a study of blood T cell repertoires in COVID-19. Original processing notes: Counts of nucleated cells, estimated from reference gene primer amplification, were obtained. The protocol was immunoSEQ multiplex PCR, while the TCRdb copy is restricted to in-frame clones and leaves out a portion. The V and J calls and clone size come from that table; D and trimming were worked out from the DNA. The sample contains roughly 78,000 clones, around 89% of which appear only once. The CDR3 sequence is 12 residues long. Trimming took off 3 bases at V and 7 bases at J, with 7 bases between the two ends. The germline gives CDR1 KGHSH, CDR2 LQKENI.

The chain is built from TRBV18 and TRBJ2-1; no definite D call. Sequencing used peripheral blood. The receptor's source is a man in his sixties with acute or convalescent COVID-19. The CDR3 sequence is CASSPFGNEQFF. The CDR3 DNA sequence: TGTGCCAGCTCACCCTTCGGGAATGAGCAGTTCTTC.